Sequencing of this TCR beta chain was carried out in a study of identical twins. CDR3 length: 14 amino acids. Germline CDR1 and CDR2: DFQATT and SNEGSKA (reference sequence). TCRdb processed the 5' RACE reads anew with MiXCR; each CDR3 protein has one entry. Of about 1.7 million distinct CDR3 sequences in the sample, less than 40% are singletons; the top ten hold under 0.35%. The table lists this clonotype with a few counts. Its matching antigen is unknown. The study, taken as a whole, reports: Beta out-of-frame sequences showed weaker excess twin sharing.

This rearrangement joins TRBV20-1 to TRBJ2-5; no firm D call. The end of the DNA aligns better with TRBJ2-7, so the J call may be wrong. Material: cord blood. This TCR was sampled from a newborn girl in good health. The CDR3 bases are TGCAGTGCTAGACCTCTTGTGCGGAGTTACGAGCAGTACTTC. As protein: CSARPLVRSYEQYF.